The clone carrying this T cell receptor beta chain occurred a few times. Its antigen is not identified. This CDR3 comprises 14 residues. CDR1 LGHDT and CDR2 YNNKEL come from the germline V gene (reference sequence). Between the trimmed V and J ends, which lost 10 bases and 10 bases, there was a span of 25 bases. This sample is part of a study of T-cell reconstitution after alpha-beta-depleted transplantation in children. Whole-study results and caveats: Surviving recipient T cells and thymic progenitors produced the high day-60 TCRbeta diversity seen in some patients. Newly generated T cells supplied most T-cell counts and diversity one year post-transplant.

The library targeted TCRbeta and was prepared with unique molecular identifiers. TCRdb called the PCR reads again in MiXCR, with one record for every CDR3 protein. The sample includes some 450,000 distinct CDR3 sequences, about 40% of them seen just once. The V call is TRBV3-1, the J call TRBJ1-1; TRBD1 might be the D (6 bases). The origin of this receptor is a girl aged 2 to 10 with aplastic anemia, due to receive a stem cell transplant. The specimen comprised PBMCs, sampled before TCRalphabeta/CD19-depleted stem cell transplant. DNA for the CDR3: TGTGCCACCTTTGGAGGGGGAGACTTAAGGGGAGCTTTCTTT. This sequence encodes CATFGGGDLRGAFF. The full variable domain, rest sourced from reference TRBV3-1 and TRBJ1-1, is DTAVSQTPKYLVTQMGNDKSIKCEQNLGHDTMYWYKQDSKKFLKIMFSYNNKELIINETVPNRFSPKSPDKAHLNLHINSLELGDSAVYFCATFGGGDLRGAFFGQGTRLTVV.